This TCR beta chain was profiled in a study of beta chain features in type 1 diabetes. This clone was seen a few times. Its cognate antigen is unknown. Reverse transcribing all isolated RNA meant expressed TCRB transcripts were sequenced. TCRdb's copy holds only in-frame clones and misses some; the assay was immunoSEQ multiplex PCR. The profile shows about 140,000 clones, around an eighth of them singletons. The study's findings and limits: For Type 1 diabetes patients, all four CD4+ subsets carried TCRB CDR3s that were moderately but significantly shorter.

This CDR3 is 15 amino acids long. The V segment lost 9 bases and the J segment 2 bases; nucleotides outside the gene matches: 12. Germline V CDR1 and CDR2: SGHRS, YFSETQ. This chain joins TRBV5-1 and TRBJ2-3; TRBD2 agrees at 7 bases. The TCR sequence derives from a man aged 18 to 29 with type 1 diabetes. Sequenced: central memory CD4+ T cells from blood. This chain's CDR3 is CATSGLPGYTDTQYF. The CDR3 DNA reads TGCGCCACCTCGGGACTACCCGGATACACAGATACGCAGTATTTT.